This T cell receptor (beta chain) was sequenced in a study of resident and recirculating memory T cells in vitiligo. Germline V gene sequence: CDR1 ENHRY, CDR2 SYGVKD. This CDR3 has 15 residues. V lost 3 bases and J lost 0, with 11 bases in between. Measured with immunoSEQ multiplex PCR; TCRdb has only the in-frame clones, and not every one. The repertoire holds 40,000 to 50,000 clones, with 92% as singletons. Sequenced: blood. The chain recombines TRBV10-3 with TRBJ1-1; D remains ambiguous. This TCR was sampled from a male donor with vitiligo. CDR3 DNA: TGTGCCATCAGTGAATCCCCGGGAGTGAACACTGAAGCTTTCTTT. It codes for CAISESPGVNTEAFF.